In this sample, the clone carrying this T cell receptor beta chain turned up a few times. Its antigen remains unknown. This entry belongs to a study of T cell responses to AZD1222 COVID-19 vaccine. Study results and caveats: Clonal diversity may have been underestimated in mostly white British donors. Recipients of two AZD1222 doses showed rising Spike-specific TCR breadth and depth. Epitopes outside B.1.351 and B.1.1.7 mutated regions reportedly drew nearly half of spike TCRs.

Germline V gene lookup returns CDR1 LGHDT and CDR2 YNNKEL (reference sequence). This CDR3 region has 17 residues. Trimming pared 0 bases from V and 3 bases from J, leaving 14 bases between. Sequencing was performed with immunoSEQ multiplex PCR; in TCRdb, only in-frame clones are kept and a portion is missing. This sample yields about 79,000 clones, of which 70% to 90% are seen a single time; 20% to 25% belongs to the top ten. This TCR was recovered from an adult in good health. The source was peripheral blood, collected on day 0 of AZD1222 vaccination. The chain employs TRBV3-1 (or the pseudogene TRBV3-2) and TRBJ2-2; D gene unclear. The CDR3 region is CASSQDSWRPDTGELFF. CDR3 bases: TGTGCCAGCAGCCAAGATAGTTGGCGGCCTGACACCGGGGAGCTGTTTTTT.